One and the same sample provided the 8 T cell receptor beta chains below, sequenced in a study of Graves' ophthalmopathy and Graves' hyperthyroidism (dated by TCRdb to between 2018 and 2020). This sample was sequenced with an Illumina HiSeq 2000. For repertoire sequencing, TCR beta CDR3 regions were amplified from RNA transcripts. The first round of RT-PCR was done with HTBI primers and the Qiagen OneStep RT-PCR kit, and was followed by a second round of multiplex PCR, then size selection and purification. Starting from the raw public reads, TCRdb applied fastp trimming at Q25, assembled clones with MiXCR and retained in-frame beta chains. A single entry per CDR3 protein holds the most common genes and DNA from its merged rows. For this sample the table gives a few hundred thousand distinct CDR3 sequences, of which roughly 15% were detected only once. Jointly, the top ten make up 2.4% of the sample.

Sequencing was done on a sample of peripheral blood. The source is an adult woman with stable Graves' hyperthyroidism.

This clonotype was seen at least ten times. CDR3 bases: TGCAGTGTGAGGGTCTATCAGCCCCAGCATTTT. Its translation: CSVRVYQPQHF. The chain combines TRBV20-1 with TRBJ1-5; D uncertain. V was trimmed by 7 bases and J by 5 bases, leaving 9 bases between them. There are 11 residues in the CDR3. Germline CDR1 DFQATT, CDR2 SNEGSKA (reference sequence).

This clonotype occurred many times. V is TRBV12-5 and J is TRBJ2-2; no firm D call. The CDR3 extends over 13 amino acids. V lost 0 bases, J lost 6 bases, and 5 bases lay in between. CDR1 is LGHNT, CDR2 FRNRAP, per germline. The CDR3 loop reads CASGLVPAGELFF. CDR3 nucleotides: TGTGCTAGTGGTTTGGTGCCTGCCGGGGAGCTGTTTTTT.

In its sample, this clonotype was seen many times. CDR3 in DNA: TGTGCCAGCAGTCCCCCAGGGAGTAGGTACGAGCAGTACTTC. Its translation is CASSPPGSRYEQYF. The chain combines TRBV28 with TRBJ2-7; D is tentatively TRBD1 or TRBD2 (5 bases each). Germline V lookup: CDR1 MDHEN, CDR2 SYDVKM. Between the trimmed V and J ends, which lost 5 bases and 4 bases, there was a span of 15 bases. The CDR3 length is 14 residues. The full variable domain, in which reference TRBV28 and TRBJ2-7 provide the parts outside the CDR3, is DVKVTQSSRYLVKRTGEKVFLECVQDMDHENMFWYRQDPGLGLRLIYFSYDVKMKEKGDIPEGYSVSREKKERFSLILESASTNQTSMYLCASSPPGSRYEQYFGPGTRLTVT.

The CDR3 sequence is CASTQSGGNYGYTF. In DNA, the CDR3 is TGTGCCAGCACTCAATCGGGAGGGAACTATGGCTACACCTTC. V gene TRBV27 combines with J gene TRBJ1-2; D gene uncertain. Germline CDR1 MNHEY, CDR2 SMNVEV (reference sequence). This CDR3 is built from 14 residues. V lost 7 bases, J lost 2 bases, and 14 bases lay in between.

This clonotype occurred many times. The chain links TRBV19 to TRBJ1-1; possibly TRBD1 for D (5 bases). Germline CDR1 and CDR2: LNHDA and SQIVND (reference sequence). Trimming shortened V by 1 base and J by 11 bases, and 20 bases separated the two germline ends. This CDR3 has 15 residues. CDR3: CASSIAGRTTGRAFF. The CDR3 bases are TGTGCCAGTAGTATAGCGGGACGTACAACGGGCAGGGCTTTCTTT.

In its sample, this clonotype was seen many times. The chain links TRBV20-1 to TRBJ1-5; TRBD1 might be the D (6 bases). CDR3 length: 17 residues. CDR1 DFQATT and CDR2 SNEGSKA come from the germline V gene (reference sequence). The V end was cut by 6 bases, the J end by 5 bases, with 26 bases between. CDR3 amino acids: CSASRRGGYAADQPQHF. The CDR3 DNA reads TGCAGTGCCAGTAGGAGGGGGGGATACGCGGCGGATCAGCCCCAGCATTTT.

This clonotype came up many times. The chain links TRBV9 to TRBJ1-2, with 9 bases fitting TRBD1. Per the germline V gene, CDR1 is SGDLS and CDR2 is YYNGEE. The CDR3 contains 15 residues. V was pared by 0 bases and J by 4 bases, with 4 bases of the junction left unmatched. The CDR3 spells CASSVEPGQGYGYTF. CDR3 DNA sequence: TGTGCCAGCAGCGTAGAACCGGGACAGGGCTATGGCTACACCTTC.

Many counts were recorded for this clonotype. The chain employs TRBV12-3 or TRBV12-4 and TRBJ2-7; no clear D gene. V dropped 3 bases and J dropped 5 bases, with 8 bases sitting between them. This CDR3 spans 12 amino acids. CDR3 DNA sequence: TGTGCCAGCAGTTTCACCCGGGACGAGCAGTACTTC. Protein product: CASSFTRDEQYF.